A selection of T cell receptor beta chains follows, all from one sample in a study of blood T cell repertoires in COVID-19. Repertoires were generated with immunoSEQ multiplex PCR, while TCRdb's copy carries only in-frame clones and drops some. Here the sample spans tens of thousands of clones, around 80% being singletons. Sequencing input: peripheral blood. The receptors stem from a man at least 80 years old with acute or convalescent COVID-19. CDR3s include the opening cysteine and the closing phenylalanine or tryptophan. D genes are given only for firm matches. Only some rows state a clone size, as once, few, many or a class for expanded clones.

d_call j_call v_call clone_size cdr3_nt cdr3_aa
- TRBJ1-6 TRBV28 - TGTGCCAGCACCGTAGGATCGGCGGGGTCACCCCTCCACTTT CASTVGSAGSPLHF
TRBD2 TRBJ2-5 TRBV7-2 - TGTGCCAGTACTTCCGGGGGGAATCTGTACCAAGAGACCCAGTACTTC CASTSGGNLYQETQYF
- TRBJ1-5 TRBV19 - TGTGCCAGTAGTACAAGAGACAGCGGCAATCAGCCCCAGCATTTT CASSTRDSGNQPQHF
TRBD2 TRBJ2-4 TRBV24-1 - TGTGCCACCAGTGATGGGGGGGATATTCAGTACTTC CATSDGGDIQYF
- TRBJ2-7 TRBV10-1 few TGCGCCAGCAGTGAGGGCAGTAACGAGCAGTACTTC CASSEGSNEQYF
TRBD1 TRBJ2-2 TRBV3-1/TRBV3-2 - TGTGCCAGCAGCCTGCTGACAGGGGGATCAACCGGGGAGCTGTTTTTT CASSLLTGGSTGELFF
- TRBJ1-2 TRBV5-1 few TGCGCCAGCAGCTTGGAGGGGGGCTACACCTTC CASSLEGGYTF
TRBD1 TRBJ1-1 TRBV2 - TGTGCCAGCAGTGACGCCGGGACCCAGGGGGAGGCTTTCTTT CASSDAGTQGEAFF
TRBD1 TRBJ1-1 TRBV11-3 - TGTGCCAGCAGCTCCGGACAGGGACCGAACACTGAAGCTTTCTTT CASSSGQGPNTEAFF
- TRBJ1-2 TRBV5-1 - TGCGCCAGCAGCTTGGGTCCCGAGGGGGTAGGTGGCTACACCTTC CASSLGPEGVGGYTF
- TRBJ2-5 TRBV3-1/TRBV3-2 - TGTGCCAGCAGCCAAAGGGGGACCCAAGAGACCCAGTACTTC CASSQRGTQETQYF
- TRBJ1-6 TRBV18 - TGTGCCAGCTCACCGGGGAGCTCCTATAATTCACCCCTCCACTTT CASSPGSSYNSPLHF
TRBD2 TRBJ2-1 TRBV18 - TGTGCCAGCTCACCACGGCTTGCTAGCGGGGGGGGCTACAATGAGCAGTTCTTC CASSPRLASGGGYNEQFF
TRBD1 TRBJ2-7 TRBV5-4 - TGTGCCAGCAGCTCGGGACAGGTTGGCGAGCAGTACTTC CASSSGQVGEQYF
- TRBJ1-4 TRBV25-1 - TGTGCCAGCAGTGGGGGCAGGGTGACTAATGAAAAACTGTTTTTT CASSGGRVTNEKLFF
TRBD1 TRBJ2-7 TRBV5-1 - TGCGCCAGCAGCGAGGGGGCCGGGGAGAGGCAGCGGGAGCAGTACTTC CASSEGAGERQREQYF
TRBD1 TRBJ2-7 TRBV19 - TGTGCCAGTAGTATAAAGGGACAGGGCTACTACGAGCAGTACTTC CASSIKGQGYYEQYF
- TRBJ1-1 TRBV12-5 - TGTGCTAGTGGTCTCTACACTGAAGCTTTCTTT CASGLYTEAFF
- TRBJ1-6 TRBV18 - TGTGCCAGCTCACCATTTTACGAATTTCAGGGTAACAATTCACCCCTCCACTTT CASSPFYEFQGNNSPLHF
- TRBJ1-3 TRBV21-1 - TGTGCCAGCAGCAAAGAGGGACAGGGGATCTCTGGAAACACCATATATTTT CASSKEGQGISGNTIYF
TRBD1 TRBJ2-1 TRBV19 - TGTGCCAGTAGACAGGGGGCCAACTACAATGAGCAGTTCTTC CASRQGANYNEQFF
- TRBJ1-2 TRBV20-1 - TGCAGTGCCCCAGGTGACTATGGCTACACCTTC CSAPGDYGYTF
TRBD2 TRBJ2-1 TRBV3-1/TRBV3-2 - TGTGCCAGCAGCCTCCAGGGCCTAGCGGGTGATGAGCAGTTCTTC CASSLQGLAGDEQFF
TRBD1 TRBJ2-2 TRBV7-3 - TGTGCCAGCAGCCCTGGGACAGGGCAGTCCGGGGAGCTGTTTTTT CASSPGTGQSGELFF
TRBD1 TRBJ2-3 TRBV5-5 few TGTGCCAGCAGCCTGGGACAGGGTAGCGCAGATACGCAGTATTTT CASSLGQGSADTQYF
- TRBJ1-1 TRBV7-9 few TGTGCCAGCCTCCCCGGGGGGGCGAACACTGAAGCTTTCTTT CASLPGGANTEAFF
- TRBJ1-2 TRBV29-1 few TGCAGCGACCGGGAGGATGGCTACACCTTC CSDREDGYTF
TRBD2 TRBJ2-4 TRBV27 - TGTGCCAGCAGCGGACTAGCGGGGGCCAATACCAAAAACATTCAGTACTTC CASSGLAGANTKNIQYF
- TRBJ1-2 TRBV27 once TGTGCCAGCAGGGACAGCACGCTCTATGGCTACACCTTC CASRDSTLYGYTF
- TRBJ2-3 TRBV9 - TGTGCCAGCAGCACAACCTGGGACAAGAGCACAGATACGCAGTATTTT CASSTTWDKSTDTQYF
TRBD1 TRBJ1-2 TRBV7-2 - TGTGCCAGCAGCTTACCCACAGGGGGGGGCTACACCTTC CASSLPTGGGYTF
TRBD1 TRBJ1-3 TRBV3-1/TRBV3-2 - TGTGCCAGCAGCTGGACAGGGCCAGGAAACACCATATATTTT CASSWTGPGNTIYF
- TRBJ2-5 TRBV19 - TGTGCCAGTAGTATTTCAGAAAGAGAGACCCAGTACTTC CASSISERETQYF
- TRBJ1-2 TRBV4-2 - TGTGCCAGCAGCCAAGATCCGCAGACTAACTATGGCTACACCTTC CASSQDPQTNYGYTF
- TRBJ1-3 TRBV2 - TGTGCCAGCAGCCTGACAGTGACATCCTCTGGAAACACCATATATTTT CASSLTVTSSGNTIYF
- TRBJ1-1 TRBV5-1 - TGCGCCAGCACGCCAGGGCCGGGGAACACTGAAGCTTTCTTT CASTPGPGNTEAFF
TRBD1 TRBJ2-7 TRBV9 - TGTGCCAGCAGCGTAGGGACAGGGGGACCCTACGAGCAGTACTTC CASSVGTGGPYEQYF
- TRBJ2-5 TRBV10-2 - TGCGCCAGCAGGGGGGGACAGTGGGACCAAGAGACCCAGTACTTC CASRGGQWDQETQYF
TRBD1 TRBJ1-2 TRBV18 - TGTGCCAGCTCAACAGGGGGATCGATCTATGGCTACACCTTC CASSTGGSIYGYTF
- TRBJ2-7 TRBV6-5 - TGTGCCAGCAGTCCCCGGGACACTAGCTCCTACGAGCAGTACTTC CASSPRDTSSYEQYF
- TRBJ1-1 TRBV7-9 few TGTGCCAGCAGCTTAACGCAGGGGCCGGCTTTCTTT CASSLTQGPAFF
- TRBJ2-1 TRBV29-1 - TGCAGCGTTGAATGGGGCAGGGGACCTTCTGATGAGCAGTTCTTC CSVEWGRGPSDEQFF
- TRBJ1-1 TRBV5-1 few TGCGCCAGCAGCTTGGAGGTGACAGGCGCTACTGCTAACACTGAAGCTTTCTTT CASSLEVTGATANTEAFF
- TRBJ1-1 TRBV4-2 - TGTGCCAGCAGCCTTCCGGGCAGGGTGGCCACTGAAGCTTTCTTT CASSLPGRVATEAFF
TRBD1 TRBJ2-1 TRBV11-2 - TGTGCCAGCAGCTTACCCGGGACAGGGATCTACAATGAGCAGTTCTTC CASSLPGTGIYNEQFF
TRBD1 TRBJ1-6 TRBV6-5 - TGTGCCAGCAGCACGACAGGGGATAATTCACCCCTCCACTTT CASSTTGDNSPLHF
- TRBJ1-1 TRBV12-3/TRBV12-4 - TGTGCCAGCAGTTTAGGGGGGCCTGAAGCTTTCTTT CASSLGGPEAFF
- TRBJ2-7 TRBV3-1/TRBV3-2 - TGTGCCAGCAGCCAGAGAGACAGGACCCGCTCCTACGAGCAGTACTTC CASSQRDRTRSYEQYF
TRBD1 TRBJ1-1 TRBV19 - TGTGCCAGTAGTCTGACGGACAGGATCAACACTGAAGCTTTCTTT CASSLTDRINTEAFF
- TRBJ1-2 TRBV14 - TGTGCCAGCAGCCAAGAGTCAGGAGGTTATGGCTACACCTTC CASSQESGGYGYTF
- TRBJ2-2 TRBV2 - TGTGCCAGCGGGGGGATCACCGGGGAGCTGTTTTTT CASGGITGELFF
TRBD2 TRBJ2-7 TRBV6-5 - TGTGCCAGCGACAGCGGGGGATTACCCTACGAGCAGTACTTC CASDSGGLPYEQYF